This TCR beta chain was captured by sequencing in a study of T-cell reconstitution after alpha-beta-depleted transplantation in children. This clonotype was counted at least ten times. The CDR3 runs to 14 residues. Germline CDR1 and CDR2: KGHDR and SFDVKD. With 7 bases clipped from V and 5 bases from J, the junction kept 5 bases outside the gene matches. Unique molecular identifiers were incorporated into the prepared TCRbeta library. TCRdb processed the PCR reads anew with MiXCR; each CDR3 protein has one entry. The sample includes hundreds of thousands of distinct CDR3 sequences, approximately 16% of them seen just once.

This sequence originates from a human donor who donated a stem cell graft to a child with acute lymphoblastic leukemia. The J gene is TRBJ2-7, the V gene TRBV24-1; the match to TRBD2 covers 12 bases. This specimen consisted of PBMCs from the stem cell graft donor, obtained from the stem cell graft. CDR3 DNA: TGTGCCACCAGAGAGACTAGCGGGAGTCACGAGCAGTACTTC. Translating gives CATRETSGSHEQYF.